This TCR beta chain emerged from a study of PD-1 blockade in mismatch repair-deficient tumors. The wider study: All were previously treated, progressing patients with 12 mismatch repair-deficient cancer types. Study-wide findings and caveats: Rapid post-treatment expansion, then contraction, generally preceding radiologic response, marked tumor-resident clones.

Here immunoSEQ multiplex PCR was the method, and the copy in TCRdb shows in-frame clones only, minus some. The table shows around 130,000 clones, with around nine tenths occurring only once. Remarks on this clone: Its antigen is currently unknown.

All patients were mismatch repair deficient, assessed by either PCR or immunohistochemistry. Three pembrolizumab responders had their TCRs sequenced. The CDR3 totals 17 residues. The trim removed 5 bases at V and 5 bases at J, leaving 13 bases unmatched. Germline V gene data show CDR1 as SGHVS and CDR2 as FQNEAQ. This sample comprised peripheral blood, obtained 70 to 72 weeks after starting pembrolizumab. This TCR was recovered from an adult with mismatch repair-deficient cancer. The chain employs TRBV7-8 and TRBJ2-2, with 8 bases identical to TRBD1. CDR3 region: CASSPQGAPLGTGELFF. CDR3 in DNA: TGTGCCAGCAGCCCGCAGGGGGCCCCCCTTGGGACCGGGGAGCTGTTTTTT.